The TCR beta chain under discussion was sequenced for a study of OX40 agonist ivuxolimab in advanced cancers. About the full investigation: Ivuxolimab, which targeted the costimulatory receptor OX40 (CD134), was an agonistic, fully human IgG2 monoclonal antibody. Intravenous ivuxolimab was administered to patients every 2 weeks at six dose levels: 0.01, 0.1, 0.3, 1.5, 3 and 10 mg/kg. Of the approximately 50 dose-escalation patients, hepatocellular carcinoma was present in approximately 20, melanoma in about 15, renal cell carcinoma in 9 and head and neck cancer in 9. The dose-escalation cohort was roughly 80% male with a mean age of roughly 62 years, ranging from roughly 20 to 80. Prior anti-PD-1, anti-PD-L1 or anti-CTLA-4 therapy was permitted, and checkpoint inhibitors had been received by less than 45% of dose-escalation patients. Partial responses were achieved by three dose-escalation patients, of whom one had hepatocellular carcinoma and two had cutaneous melanoma. The purpose of peripheral TCRbeta sequencing was to test whether ivuxolimab changed TCR sequence diversity and led to clonal T-cell expansion. The monotherapy dose-escalation portion (N ≈ 55 patients) of the phase I ivuxolimab trial is reported in the paper.

What the study reported, not specific to this receptor: In the 0.1-3.0 mg/kg groups, partial responders had among the lowest normalized peripheral clonal expansion, particularly in CD8+ T cells. At doses of 0.1 to 3.0 mg/kg, clonal expansion of both CD4+ and CD8+ blood T cells was observed from baseline to week 6. Which antigens the clonally expanded peripheral T cells were specific for was not determined. After ivuxolimab, CD8+ T cells had more expanded clones than CD4+ T cells on average. Low levels of normalized T-cell clonal expansion were also seen in some nonresponding patients.

Worth noting for this clone: What antigen it recognizes has not been identified. One base away there is no much larger clone; base qualities are not given.

Genomic DNA was extracted from sorted cells for sequencing of the TCRbeta CDR3 region. The immunoSEQ Assay was used for sequencing of TCRbeta CDR3 regions. Sourced from immuneACCESS, this table was stored by TCRdb with only in-frame sequences that have V and J called. A share of the clones is absent; for the studies checked, an unresolved V gene accounts for under half, and the remainder has no known explanation. Across this sample there are about 68,000 clones, with around 85% seen only once. The ten top clones hold around 0.63% of the sample. The trial excluded patients who had a history of autoimmune disease or were on systemic immunosuppression. In every dose cohort, peripheral blood was drawn for TCR sequencing at baseline, cycle 4 day 1, and cycle 7 day 1. Samples were obtained from an open-label, multicenter, first-in-human phase I dose-escalation trial of ivuxolimab. The trial enrolled adults with locally advanced or metastatic head and neck squamous cell, hepatocellular, melanoma or renal cell carcinoma. Before TCR sequencing, CD4+ T cells and CD8+ T cells were sorted from peripheral blood as separate populations.

The CDR3 spans 16 residues, from the cysteine through the phenylalanine. Only the CDR3 part of the read is kept: 48 bases, read in frame from the first base. The junction shows trimming of 6 bases on V and 0 bases on J, plus 12 bases between the germline ends. CDR1 and CDR2 are read off the germline V gene as KGHSH and LQKENI. The rearranged segments are TRBV18 and TRBJ2-6; no D gene can be assigned with confidence. The source is an adult with an advanced solid tumor such as melanoma, head and neck, liver or kidney cancer. Here the sequenced sample was CD4+ or CD8+ T cells sorted from blood, taken in a trial of the OX40 agonist ivuxolimab. The CDR3 amino acid sequence is: CASSTTAYSGANVLTF. The nucleotide sequence reads TGTGCCAGCTCGACCACAGCATACTCTGGGGCCAACGTCCTGACTTTC.